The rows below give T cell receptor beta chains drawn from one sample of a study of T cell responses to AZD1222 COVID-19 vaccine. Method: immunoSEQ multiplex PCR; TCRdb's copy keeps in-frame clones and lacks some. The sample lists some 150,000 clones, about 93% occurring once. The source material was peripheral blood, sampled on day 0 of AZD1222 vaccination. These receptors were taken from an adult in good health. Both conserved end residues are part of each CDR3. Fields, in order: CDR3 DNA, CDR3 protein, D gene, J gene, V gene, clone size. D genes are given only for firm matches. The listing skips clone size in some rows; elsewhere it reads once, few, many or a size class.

TGTGCCAGCAGCTTAGGGCCGGGGCCCTCAGCAAACTATGGCTACACCTTC,CASSLGPGPSANYGYTF,NA,TRBJ1-2,TRBV11-2,NA
TGTGCCAGTAGTATTGGCAGACTGAACACTGAAGCTTTCTTT,CASSIGRLNTEAFF,NA,TRBJ1-1,TRBV19,NA
TGCGCCAGCAGCCTCACAGGGACTCGGGCCTACGAGCAGTACTTC,CASSLTGTRAYEQYF,NA,TRBJ2-7,TRBV4-1,NA
TGCGCCAGCAGCCAAGATCTGGCCAGGGGAAGGCGTGGCACTGAAGCTTTCTTT,CASSQDLARGRRGTEAFF,NA,TRBJ1-1,TRBV4-1,NA
TGTGCCAGCAAGCCCTTTAGAGCAGTCTCCTACGAGCAGTACTTC,CASKPFRAVSYEQYF,NA,TRBJ2-7,TRBV6-7,once
TGTGCCAGCAGATCGACTAGTCCCCCCTACGAGCAGTACTTC,CASRSTSPPYEQYF,NA,TRBJ2-7,TRBV6-5,NA
TGTGCCAGCAGTCAGGGTTATGAGCAGTTCTTC,CASSQGYEQFF,NA,TRBJ2-1,TRBV12-3/TRBV12-4,NA
TGTGCCAGCAGCCAAGATGCCCCGGGTGAAAAACTGTTTTTT,CASSQDAPGEKLFF,NA,TRBJ1-4,TRBV3-1/TRBV3-2,NA
TGTGCCAGCAGCCCCAGACTAGCGGTTTACTCAAGGAGCTCCTACAATGAGCAGTTCTTC,CASSPRLAVYSRSSYNEQFF,TRBD2,TRBJ2-1,TRBV14,NA
TGTGCCAGCAGCAGACTAGCGGGGGACACGTACGAGCAGTACTTC,CASSRLAGDTYEQYF,TRBD2,TRBJ2-7,TRBV7-2,NA
TGTGCCAGCAGCGGGACTAGCGGAAGCCTTGAGCAGTACTTC,CASSGTSGSLEQYF,TRBD2,TRBJ2-7,TRBV6-4,NA
TGTGCCAGCAGCTGGTCAGTGGGACAAGAGACCCAGTACTTC,CASSWSVGQETQYF,NA,TRBJ2-5,TRBV5-8,NA
TGTGCCACCAGCAGAGATGTGGGATGGGATGAAAAACTGTTTTTT,CATSRDVGWDEKLFF,NA,TRBJ1-4,TRBV15,NA
TGTGCCAGCAGTTCGAGGGCCGGACCTCCTAGCAATCAGCCCCAGCATTTT,CASSSRAGPPSNQPQHF,NA,TRBJ1-5,TRBV28,NA
TGTGCCAGCTCAGCGGGGGCTTCGCATACGCAGTATTTT,CASSAGASHTQYF,TRBD2,TRBJ2-3,TRBV6-5,NA
TGTGCCAGCATAAGAGTCGACACTGAAGCTTTCTTT,CASIRVDTEAFF,NA,TRBJ1-1,TRBV7-9,NA
TGTGCCAGCAGCGGACAGGGGTTTGAAGCTTTCTTT,CASSGQGFEAFF,TRBD1,TRBJ1-1,TRBV12-3/TRBV12-4,NA
TGTGCCAGCATTTGGGGGGGACAGGGGATAGGTGGCTACACCTTC,CASIWGGQGIGGYTF,TRBD1,TRBJ1-2,TRBV6-1,NA
TGTGCCAGTATGGCGACGGGGGGGACCACCGGGGAGCTGTTTTTT,CASMATGGTTGELFF,TRBD2,TRBJ2-2,TRBV19,once
TGTGCCATCGCCACGGGGAGTCGCGCCGGGGAGCTGTTTTTT,CAIATGSRAGELFF,NA,TRBJ2-2,TRBV2,NA
TGTGCCAGCAGCAACCGGGGACTAGCGGGAGGGACCTACGAGCAGTACTTC,CASSNRGLAGGTYEQYF,TRBD2,TRBJ2-7,TRBV7-2,NA
TGTGCCAGCAGCGTAGAAGGCCTCTACTCTGGAAACACCATATATTTT,CASSVEGLYSGNTIYF,NA,TRBJ1-3,TRBV9,NA
TGTGCCAGTAGGGACCGGGCGGCGGAACAAGAGACCCAGTACTTC,CASRDRAAEQETQYF,NA,TRBJ2-5,TRBV19,NA
TGTGCCAGCAGTGAAAGGCGAATTCAAGAGACCCAGTACTTC,CASSERRIQETQYF,NA,TRBJ2-5,TRBV25-1,once
TGCGCCAGCAGCCAAGGGACAGGGAAACAGCCCCAGCATTTT,CASSQGTGKQPQHF,TRBD1,TRBJ1-5,TRBV4-1,NA